The clone carrying this TCR beta chain was counted between two and nine times. Its antigen is currently unknown. This sample was taken from a study of T-cell memory formation after mild COVID-19. Overall study context: The two donors had largely donor-specific TCR clusters.

The study's findings and limits: Day 15 to 85 contractors were CD4/CD8 balanced; later expanders leaned CD4+. Second-wave clones with a day 37 peak had unconfirmed SARS-CoV-2 specificity.

UMIs and sample barcodes were carried by the TCR alpha and TCR beta cDNA libraries that 5'RACE produced using constant-segment primers. TCRdb used MiXCR to reprocess the 5' RACE reads, holding one entry per CDR3 protein. The table shows 540,000 or so distinct CDR3 sequences, with 20% occurring only once. Germline V gene data show CDR1 as SEHNR and CDR2 as FQNEAQ (reference sequence). V lost 5 bases, J lost 6 bases, and 11 bases lay in between. This CDR3 has 12 residues. The chain has TRBV7-9 and TRBJ2-7; D remains unclear. The sample comprised PBMCs or a T cell subset sorted from them (not recorded which). The receptor was derived from an adult woman who had mild COVID-19 (a few samples of this study predate the infection). Cell type and time point are not known. CDR3 DNA: TGTGCCAGCAGCCAGCACGGTGGCGAGCAGTACTTC. It translates to CASSQHGGEQYF.